This T cell receptor beta chain was profiled in a study of CD8 T cells in Susac syndrome. Study information: More than 5 sequenced Susac syndrome patients had clinically active disease, while 8 or 9 were in remission. Study-level points and caveats: Expansion of clones was not seen in the CD4+ T cell repertoires of Susac syndrome.

Blood CD8+ and CD4+ T cells underwent high-throughput TCR beta sequencing. The TEMRA cells underwent FACS enrichment, while the CD8+ and CD4+ T cells underwent negative isolation. Of note for this clonotype: Its target is not known.

Random hexamers were used to reverse transcribe about 0.5 to 1 ug of RNA. MiXCR, run by TCRdb on the immunoSEQ multiplex PCR reads, gives a single entry per CDR3 protein. The data hold about 150,000 distinct CDR3 sequences, with approximately 96% observed a single time. The TCR originated in a human donor with Susac syndrome. The specimen was CD4+ T cells from PBMCs.

CDR3: CASSYGGPQPQHF. The CDR3 DNA sequence: TGTGCCAGCAGTTACGGGGGGCCTCAGCCCCAGCATTTT. The chain combines TRBV6-6 with TRBJ1-5; tentatively, D is TRBD1 (6 bases). The CDR3 has 13 amino acids. The V and J ends lost 2 bases and 6 bases respectively, with 8 bases between them. Germline V CDR1 and CDR2: MNHNY, SVGAGI (reference sequence).